These 15 T cell receptor beta chains share one sample of origin, sequenced in a study of blood T cell repertoires in COVID-19. Repertoires were generated with immunoSEQ multiplex PCR, while TCRdb's copy carries only in-frame clones and drops some. The sample lists around 300,000 clones; about nine tenths were seen once. Sequenced sample: peripheral blood. The receptors originated from a man aged 45-65 years with acute or convalescent COVID-19.

The chain joins TRBV14 to TRBJ2-1; D is perhaps TRBD2 (5 bases). The V gene lost 1 base and the J gene lost 9 bases, with 10 bases spanning the gap. The germline gives CDR1 SGHDN, CDR2 FVKESK. The CDR3 totals 13 residues. The CDR3 DNA reads TGTGCCAGCAGCCAAGCGGACTCTACTGAGCAGTTCTTC. Translating gives CASSQADSTEQFF.

V gene TRBV4-1 combines with J gene TRBJ2-2; TRBD2 agrees at 11 bases. V dropped 0 bases and J dropped 7; count of bases not matched to a gene: 4. This CDR3 comprises 16 residues. Per the germline V gene, CDR1 is MGHRA and CDR2 is YSYEKL. CDR3 in DNA: TGCGCCAGCAGCCAAGATAGCGGGGGGGCAGGCGGGGAGCTGTTTTTT. It translates to CASSQDSGGAGGELFF.

The chain joins TRBV27 to TRBJ2-1; 7 bases align to TRBD1. The trim removed 6 bases at V and 9 bases at J, leaving 8 bases unmatched. CDR1 MNHEY and CDR2 SMNVEV come from the germline V gene (reference sequence). This CDR3 contains 13 residues. The CDR3 nucleotides are TGTGCCAGCAGCAGACAGGGAGACAGTGAGCAGTTCTTC. Residues: CASSRQGDSEQFF.

The genes are TRBV3-1 (or the pseudogene TRBV3-2) and TRBJ1-5; 11 bases are shared with TRBD1. The CDR3 is 15 amino acids. Germline trimming cut 3 bases from V and 5 bases from J; bases unmatched to any gene: 3. The germline CDR1 and CDR2 sequences are LGHDT and YNNKEL (reference sequence). The CDR3 DNA reads as TGTGCCAGCAGCCAGAGGACAGGGGGCGATCAGCCCCAGCATTTT. Its protein is CASSQRTGGDQPQHF.

V gene TRBV7-6 combines with J gene TRBJ2-5; D gene uncertain. The CDR3 sequence is 11 residues long. The germline V and J ends were trimmed by 3 bases and 4 bases, with 3 bases remaining between them. Germline loops: CDR1 SGHVS, CDR2 FNYEAQ. In DNA form, the CDR3 reads TGTGCCAGCAGCTTCCTAGAGACCCAGTACTTC. This encodes CASSFLETQYF.

The V call is TRBV15, the J call TRBJ1-1; unclear D gene. The length of the CDR3 is 16 residues. Trimming pared 1 base from V and 4 bases from J, leaving 16 bases between. CDR1 and CDR2 (germline): LNHNV, YYDKDF (reference sequence). The CDR3 is CATSRGASPGITEAFF. The CDR3 region has the DNA TGTGCCACCAGCAGAGGTGCCTCTCCGGGGATCACTGAAGCTTTCTTT.

The chain is built from TRBV2 and TRBJ1-1, with no clear D. The CDR3 runs 12 residues. Between the trimmed V and J ends, which lost 8 bases and 2 bases, there was a span of 9 bases. From germline, CDR1 is SNHLY and CDR2 FYNNEI. The CDR3 bases are TGTGCCAGCGAGGGCTACAACACTGAAGCTTTCTTT. Protein sequence: CASEGYNTEAFF.

V is TRBV13 and J is TRBJ2-7, with 13 bases matching TRBD2. The CDR3 has 17 residues. V was pared by 5 bases and J by 0 bases, with 7 bases of the junction left unmatched. The V gene's germline CDR1 is PRHDT and CDR2 FYEKMQ (reference sequence). CDR3 residues: CASSLRLAGGPSYEQYF. The CDR3, as DNA: TGTGCCAGCAGCCTCCGACTAGCGGGGGGCCCCTCCTACGAGCAGTACTTC.

The chain is built from TRBV23-1 and TRBJ1-5, with 9 bases identical to TRBD1. TRBV23-1 is filed as an ORF, its function uncertain. Germline trimming cut 1 base from V and 0 bases from J; bases unmatched to any gene: 13. There are 20 residues in the CDR3. For the CDR3, the DNA is TGCGCCAGCAGTCAATATTCTATGGGACAGGGAGGGGATAGCAATCAGCCCCAGCATTTT. This encodes CASSQYSMGQGGDSNQPQHF.

The genes are TRBV5-5 and TRBJ2-7, with D tentatively TRBD1 (5 bases). In germline, CDR1 is SGHKS, CDR2 YYEKEE (reference sequence). V was shortened by 0 bases and J by 3 bases, with 7 bases between the two germline ends. The CDR3 extends over 13 amino acids. Here the CDR3 reads CASSLGGGYEQYF. The CDR3 DNA is TGTGCCAGCAGCTTGGGGGGCGGCTACGAGCAGTACTTC.

This chain links TRBV3-1 (or the pseudogene TRBV3-2) with TRBJ1-2; D perhaps matches TRBD1 (6 bases). Germline CDR1 LGHDT, CDR2 YNNKEL (reference sequence). This CDR3 spans 13 amino acids. V lost 0 bases and J 8 bases, leaving 10 bases between the germline ends. The CDR3 DNA is TGTGCCAGCAGCCAAGAGCGGGGGCGAGGCTACACCTTC. Translation: CASSQERGRGYTF.

The chain combines TRBV5-1 with TRBJ2-5, with 14 nucleotides matching TRBD2. The trim removed 4 bases at V and 2 bases at J, leaving 4 bases unmatched. Germline CDR1 is SGHRS and CDR2 is YFSETQ. There are 16 residues in the CDR3. The CDR3 reads CASSAGTSGGQETQYF. CDR3 nucleotide sequence: TGCGCCAGCAGCGCCGGGACTAGCGGGGGTCAAGAGACCCAGTACTTC.

The chain carries TRBV2 and TRBJ1-5; D is undetermined. Germline V lookup: CDR1 SNHLY, CDR2 FYNNEI. The V end was cut by 7 bases, the J end by 0 bases, with 13 bases between. The CDR3 loop spans 15 amino acids. The CDR3 spells CASNLDTPSNQPQHF. The CDR3 DNA reads TGTGCCAGCAACCTCGACACCCCTAGCAATCAGCCCCAGCATTTT.

V usage is TRBV5-1 and J usage is TRBJ1-1; possible D gene TRBD1, 6 bases. This CDR3 is built from 17 residues. Looked up from germline, CDR1 is SGHRS and CDR2 is YFSETQ. Trimming took 0 bases from V and 4 from J, leaving 19 bases between them. CDR3: CASSLVGGRGESTEAFF. The CDR3 DNA reads as TGCGCCAGCAGCTTGGTCGGTGGCAGGGGTGAATCCACTGAAGCTTTCTTT.

This clone has a single count. The gene calls are TRBV2 and TRBJ1-1; D uncertain. V lost 7 bases to trimming and J lost 3 bases, with 12 bases between them. Per germline, CDR1 SNHLY and CDR2 FYNNEI. The CDR3 has 13 residues. CDR3 DNA: TGTGCCAGCAACGACCCCGGGTACACTGAAGCTTTCTTT. Its translation is CASNDPGYTEAFF.